The 29 T cell receptor beta chains in this list originate from one sample, sequenced in a study of blood T cell repertoires in COVID-19. This table comes from immunoSEQ multiplex PCR, and its TCRdb copy is limited to in-frame clones, with some not included. Here the sample spans roughly 120,000 clones, over 65% being singletons. The sequenced sample consisted of peripheral blood. These receptors came from a man in his 70s with acute or convalescent COVID-19.

This chain uses TRBV19 with TRBJ1-2; 12 bases map to TRBD1. Germline CDR1 and CDR2: LNHDA and SQIVND (reference sequence). Unmatched junction bases numbered 7, after V lost 10 bases and J lost 7 bases. This CDR3 contains 13 residues. CDR3 sequence reads: CATAGQGATGYTF. CDR3 bases: TGTGCCACCGCGGGACAGGGGGCGACTGGCTACACCTTC.

This sequence joins TRBV6-2 or TRBV6-3 and TRBJ2-7; 15 bases are a match to TRBD2. Germline V gene lookup returns CDR1 MNHEY and CDR2 SVGEGT. The CDR3 sequence is 20 residues long. The V gene end was trimmed by 6 bases and the J gene end by 7 bases; junction bases not matched to a gene: 22. CDR3 nucleotides: TGTGCCAGCAGCGTAACCCTTTGGACTAGCGGGAGGGCCAATCGGTGGGAGCAGTACTTC. Translation gives CASSVTLWTSGRANRWEQYF.

This rearrangement joins TRBV6-5 to TRBJ1-4; 9 nucleotides agree with TRBD1. Germline values: CDR1 MNHEY, CDR2 SVGAGI. This CDR3 contains 15 residues. V trimming: 5 bases; J trimming: 6 bases; junction bases outside the gene matches: 7. The CDR3 loop is CASSLNWDRDEKLFF. CDR3 DNA sequence: TGTGCCAGCAGTCTCAACTGGGACAGGGATGAAAAACTGTTTTTT.

The chain employs TRBV11-2 and TRBJ1-4, with D possibly TRBD1 on 5 matching bases. The CDR3 consists of 16 residues. CDR1 SGHAT and CDR2 FQNNGV come from the germline V gene. V lost 1 base and J lost 8, with 17 bases in between. In nucleotides, the CDR3 is TGTGCCAGCAGCTTAGGAGGGACCGCGGCGGGGGAAAAACTGTTTTTT. Its translation: CASSLGGTAAGEKLFF.

The gene calls are TRBV29-1 and TRBJ2-2, with a weak D call TRBD1 (5 bases). Trimming shortened V by 5 bases and J by 4 bases, and 14 bases separated the two germline ends. The CDR3 is 14 residues long. Germline CDR1 and CDR2: SQVTM and ANQGSEA. Here the CDR3 DNA reads TGCAGCGTTATAGGGGAAGTAGGCACCGGGGAGCTGTTTTTT. Amino acid sequence: CSVIGEVGTGELFF.

The chain is built from TRBV5-1 and TRBJ2-3, with 12 bases aligning to TRBD1. Germline CDR1 is SGHRS and CDR2 is YFSETQ. CDR3 size: 16 residues. V dropped 4 bases and J dropped 4; count of bases not matched to a gene: 7. The CDR3 protein is CASSRGTGGAADTQYF. CDR3 bases: TGCGCCAGCAGCAGGGGGACAGGGGGCGCGGCAGATACGCAGTATTTT.

This sequence joins TRBV20-1 and TRBJ1-2; TRBD1 matches 8 bases. V gave up 3 bases and J gave up 4 bases; unmatched junction bases: 4. The germline CDR1 and CDR2 sequences are DFQATT and SNEGSKA (reference sequence). This CDR3 is built from 13 residues. In DNA, the CDR3 is TGCAGTGCTAGTGGACAGGGAGGCTATGGCTACACCTTC. This gives the protein CSASGQGGYGYTF.

V is TRBV7-2 and J is TRBJ2-2, with 8 nucleotides matching TRBD1. The ends lost 6 bases at V and 4 bases at J; junction bases unmatched: 4. Per germline, CDR1 SGHTA and CDR2 FQGNSA. This CDR3 region has 14 residues. The CDR3, as DNA: TGTGCCAGCAGAGGACAGGGCAGCACCGGGGAGCTGTTTTTT. Its protein is CASRGQGSTGELFF.

The rearrangement links TRBV18 to TRBJ2-1; TRBD1 agrees at 10 bases. V shed 3 bases, J shed 5 bases, and the junction held 10 bases outside the gene matches. Germline-derived CDR1 and CDR2 are KGHSH and LQKENI. The CDR3 spans 17 residues. CDR3 nucleotides: TGTGCCAGCTCACCGTGGGCACCCGGGACAGGGGACAATGAGCAGTTCTTC. Translation: CASSPWAPGTGDNEQFF.

This clone qualifies as medium-sized. This chain connects TRBV19 to TRBJ2-6; D is possibly TRBD2 (5 bases). Trimming removed 3 bases from V and 0 bases from J, with 15 bases in between. The CDR3 consists of 18 residues. CDR1 and CDR2 (germline): LNHDA, SQIVND (reference sequence). The CDR3 loop reads CASSMERRASSGANVLTF. In nucleotides, the CDR3 is TGTGCCAGTAGTATGGAGCGGCGGGCAAGCTCTGGGGCCAACGTCCTGACTTTC.

This clone was recorded once. This sequence joins TRBV27 and TRBJ2-3, with 11 bases fitting TRBD2. The germline V gene encodes CDR1 MNHEY and CDR2 SMNVEV (reference sequence). V was pared by 9 bases and J by 0 bases, with 8 bases of the junction left unmatched. This CDR3 is built from 16 residues. The CDR3 DNA is TGTGCCAGTCGGTCTAGCGGGAGGACTAGCACAGATACGCAGTATTTT. This encodes CASRSSGRTSTDTQYF.

This sequence joins TRBV4-1 and TRBJ1-6, with D hard to call. The CDR3 extends over 12 amino acids. Germline-derived CDR1 and CDR2 are MGHRA and YSYEKL. Deletions cut 0 bases from V and 14 bases from J, with 8 bases between. The CDR3 protein is CASSQDERTLHF. CDR3 DNA sequence: TGCGCCAGCAGCCAAGATGAGAGGACCCTCCACTTT.

As for this clone: At the DNA level, this CDR3 is encoded by other sequences in the same sample as well. The chain combines TRBV7-2 with TRBJ1-2; a weak D match, TRBD1 (6 bases). The germline CDR1 and CDR2 sequences are SGHTA and FQGNSA. The V end lost 9 bases, the J end lost 8 bases, and 19 bases lay between the germline ends. This CDR3 has 13 amino acids. The CDR3 reads CASSEWGQRGYTF. CDR3 sequence (DNA): TGTGCCAGTAGCGAATGGGGACAACGCGGCTACACCTTC. Full variable domain (rest looked up from reference TRBV7-2 and TRBJ1-2): GAGVSQSPSNKVTEKGKDVELRCDPISGHTALYWYRQSLGQGLEFLIYFQGNSAPDKSGLPSDRFSAERTGGSVSTLTIQRTQQEDSAVYLCASSEWGQRGYTFGSGTRLTVV.

This clone was picked up a small number of times. Other DNA sequences of this sample code for an identical CDR3. The chain employs TRBV7-9 and TRBJ1-4, with TRBD1 matching over 8 bases. Trimming cost V 3 bases and J 7 bases; bases outside gene matches: 4. The CDR3 spans 14 residues. Germline V CDR1 and CDR2: SEHNR, FQNEAQ (reference sequence). CDR3 coding DNA: TGTGCCAGCAGCTTGCAGGGGGCGCGTGAAAAACTGTTTTTT. As protein: CASSLQGAREKLFF.

This clone was counted between two and nine times. The rearrangement links TRBV2 to TRBJ1-6; 7 bases map to TRBD1. CDR1 is SNHLY, CDR2 FYNNEI, per germline. Unmatched junction bases numbered 4, after V lost 6 bases and J lost 8 bases. The CDR3 length is 13 residues. CDR3 loop: CASRGTGDSPLHF. DNA for the CDR3: TGTGCCAGCAGGGGAACAGGGGATTCACCCCTCCACTTT.

In DNA, the CDR3 is TGCGCCAGCAGCCTGGGACAGGACTTGAACACTGAAGCTTTCTTT. This translates into CASSLGQDLNTEAFF. The V and J genes are TRBV4-1 and TRBJ1-1, with 8 nucleotides matching TRBD1. This CDR3 is built from 15 residues. With 4 bases clipped from V and 0 bases from J, the junction kept 4 bases outside the gene matches. Germline CDR1 and CDR2: MGHRA and YSYEKL.

CDR3 bases: TGCGCCAGCAGCCAGTTCCACGAAGGGGGTGAAGCTTTCTTT. Translated, it gives CASSQFHEGGEAFF. The chain carries TRBV4-1 and TRBJ1-1; weak D call: TRBD1 (6 bases). Germline V CDR1 and CDR2: MGHRA, YSYEKL. CDR3 size: 14 residues. V gave up 3 bases and J gave up 7 bases, with 15 bases separating them.

This clone has just one count. V gene TRBV7-3 combines with J gene TRBJ2-5, with D possibly matching TRBD1 (6 bases). Germline-derived CDR1 and CDR2 are SGHTA and FQGTGA. V was pared by 2 bases and J by 4 bases, with 14 bases between. The CDR3 runs 15 residues. The CDR3 DNA reads as TGTGCCAGCAGCTTAGGACAGTCCGGATTAGAGACCCAGTACTTC. It encodes CASSLGQSGLETQYF.

The V call is TRBV6-5, the J call TRBJ1-1; 8 bases fit TRBD1. V gave up 4 bases and J gave up 4 bases; unmatched junction bases: 5. Germline CDR1 reads MNHEY; CDR2 reads SVGAGI. The length of the CDR3 is 14 residues. The CDR3 region is CASSSGQGITEAFF. CDR3 in DNA: TGTGCCAGCAGTTCCGGACAGGGAATCACTGAAGCTTTCTTT.

In this sample, this clone turned up a few times. This chain uses TRBV5-1 with TRBJ1-1; TRBD1 might be the D (6 bases). Germline CDR1 and CDR2: SGHRS and YFSETQ. CDR3 length: 14 amino acids. Deletions cut 3 bases from V and 4 bases from J, with 13 bases between. The CDR3 nucleotides read TGCGCCAGCAGCTCACAGGGAGGGACCACTGAAGCTTTCTTT. Translating it yields CASSSQGGTTEAFF.

The chain has TRBV2 and TRBJ1-4; no definite D call. This CDR3 is built from 13 residues. Germline lookup yields CDR1 SNHLY and CDR2 FYNNEI. Trimming took off 4 bases at V and 4 bases at J, with 7 bases between the two ends. This CDR3 is CASSGGNNEKLFF. As DNA, the CDR3 is TGTGCCAGCAGTGGCGGGAATAATGAAAAACTGTTTTTT. Full variable domain (missing parts from reference TRBV2 and TRBJ1-4): EPEVTQTPSHQVTQMGQEVILRCVPISNHLYFYWYRQILGQKVEFLVSFYNNEISEKSEIFDDQFSVERPDGSNFTLKIRSTKLEDSAMYFCASSGGNNEKLFFGSGTQLSVL.

The chain employs TRBV5-1 and TRBJ1-1, with a weak D call TRBD1 (5 bases). The CDR3 runs to 14 residues. Germline values: CDR1 SGHRS, CDR2 YFSETQ. Between the trimmed V and J ends, which lost 4 bases and 0 bases, there was a span of 10 bases. DNA of the CDR3: TGCGCCAGCAGCCCGGCACAGGTGAACACTGAAGCTTTCTTT. Residues: CASSPAQVNTEAFF.

The V and J genes are TRBV6-6 and TRBJ1-1; tentatively, D is TRBD1 (5 bases). This CDR3 is built from 12 residues. V was trimmed by 10 bases and J by 11 bases, leaving 20 bases between them. Germline lookup yields CDR1 MNHNY and CDR2 SVGAGI (reference sequence). The CDR3 region is CAITSGKKEAFF. The DNA for the CDR3 is TGTGCCATCACCTCAGGGAAAAAGGAGGCTTTCTTT.

The chain combines TRBV6-5 with TRBJ2-7, with D possibly TRBD1 on 5 matching bases. V shed 6 bases and J shed 3 bases, with 6 bases lying between them. The CDR3 covers 11 residues. CDR1 is MNHEY and CDR2 is SVGAGI in the germline V gene. The CDR3 DNA reads as TGTGCCAGCAGGGGGCTCTACGAGCAGTACTTC. Protein product: CASRGLYEQYF.

This clone was detected only once. The chain recombines TRBV4-1 with TRBJ1-4; TRBD1 matches 7 bases. V shed 4 bases and J 8 bases; nucleotides not matched to a gene: 10. This CDR3 contains 15 residues. CDR1 is MGHRA, CDR2 YSYEKL, per germline. CDR3 residues: CASSPLTGSGEKLFF. The CDR3 nucleotides are TGCGCCAGCAGCCCCCTGACAGGGTCTGGGGAAAAACTGTTTTTT.

In DNA, the CDR3 is TGCGCCAGCACCCTGACAGGGGCCCATGAGGGTGAGCAGTTCTTC. This sequence encodes CASTLTGAHEGEQFF. The rearrangement links TRBV5-1 to TRBJ2-1; TRBD1 aligns across 8 bases. From germline, CDR1 is SGHRS and CDR2 YFSETQ. V was pared by 6 bases and J by 9 bases, with 14 bases of the junction left unmatched. The CDR3 has 15 residues.

The rearrangement links TRBV3-1 (or the pseudogene TRBV3-2) to TRBJ2-2, with 9 nucleotides matching TRBD2. Trimming removed 4 bases from V and 4 bases from J; junction bases left unmatched: 7. This CDR3 has 16 amino acids. Germline V CDR1 and CDR2: LGHDT, YNNKEL (reference sequence). CDR3 residues: CASSLLAGGVTGELFF. The CDR3 nucleotides read TGTGCCAGCAGCCTTCTCGCGGGGGGGGTCACCGGGGAGCTGTTTTTT.

The rearrangement uses TRBV6-5 and TRBJ2-3; D gene uncertain. The CDR3 contains 12 residues. CDR1 MNHEY and CDR2 SVGAGI come from the germline V gene. V was shortened by 5 bases and J by 6 bases, with 9 bases between the two germline ends. The CDR3 here is CASSPSGDTQYF. DNA for the CDR3: TGTGCCAGCAGTCCCTCCGGGGATACGCAGTATTTT.

The genes are TRBV5-1 and TRBJ1-4, with no clear D. This CDR3 has 15 residues. CDR1 and CDR2 (germline): SGHRS, YFSETQ. V was shortened by 0 bases and J by 8 bases, with 14 bases between the two germline ends. The CDR3 sequence is CASSLAGQTGEKLFF. The CDR3 DNA follows: TGCGCCAGCAGCTTGGCCGGGCAGACGGGGGAAAAACTGTTTTTT.